Below are 6 T cell receptor beta chains sequenced from a single sample in a study of blood T cells in healthy people across ages. Together with a sample-barcoded 5' primer, a J-beta primer mix was included in a second PCR lasting 7 to 11 cycles. A single record per CDR3 protein comes from TCRdb applying MiXCR to the 5' RACE reads. The repertoire consists of around 1,000,000 distinct CDR3 sequences, with under 30% occurring once and the leading ten covering 0.75%. Separately, the same data were catalogued under a study of T cells of mothers and their children.

The specimen sequenced was blood. The receptors were gathered from a girl aged 2 to 10 in good health.

This clonotype was observed a few times. The chain recombines TRBV20-1 with TRBJ2-1, with 8 bases aligning to TRBD2. The CDR3 loop spans 16 amino acids. V lost 4 bases to trimming and J lost 4 bases; unmatched junction nucleotides: 12. Per germline, CDR1 DFQATT and CDR2 SNEGSKA (reference sequence). The CDR3 sequence is CSAIGQGGGSYNEQFF. The CDR3 DNA reads TGCAGTGCTATCGGACAAGGCGGGGGGTCTTACAATGAGCAGTTCTTC.

This clonotype has only a few counts. The chain combines TRBV29-1 with TRBJ2-1, with a tentative D call TRBD2 (6 bases). Germline V CDR1 and CDR2: SQVTM, ANQGSEA. The CDR3 has 11 residues. Trimming pared 6 bases from V and 15 bases from J, leaving 18 bases between. CDR3 sequence: CSVPASAGPFF. Here the CDR3 DNA reads TGCAGCGTCCCCGCTAGCGCGGGACCGTTCTTC.

This clonotype was detected a few times. The chain has TRBV7-2 and TRBJ2-7; possibly TRBD2 for D (6 bases). The CDR3 length is 13 residues. The germline CDR1 and CDR2 sequences are SGHTA and FQGNSA. V gave up 2 bases and J gave up 5 bases, with 10 bases separating them. The CDR3 loop reads CASSLPGVDEQYF. The DNA for the CDR3 is TGTGCCAGCAGCTTACCGGGAGTAGACGAGCAGTACTTC.

The table lists this clonotype with a few counts. V gene TRBV29-1 combines with J gene TRBJ2-5, with D unresolved. V lost 0 bases and J lost 2, with 16 bases in between. Germline assignment: CDR1 SQVTM and CDR2 ANQGSEA. This CDR3 region has 16 residues. DNA for the CDR3: TGCAGCGTTGAAGATCTTCAGATGCGATTGCAAGAGACCCAGTACTTC. Translation: CSVEDLQMRLQETQYF.

This clonotype has a count of ten or more. V usage is TRBV4-3 and J usage is TRBJ1-6; no definite D call. The CDR3 is 16 residues long. The germline V gene encodes CDR1 LGHNA and CDR2 YSLEER. V lost 0 bases and J lost 9, with 15 bases in between. CDR3 region: CASSQELGLFGSPLHF. DNA for the CDR3: TGCGCCAGCAGCCAAGAATTAGGACTGTTTGGTTCACCCCTCCACTTT.

The chain joins TRBV28 to TRBJ1-4; 7 bases align to TRBD1. Germline V gives CDR1 MDHEN, CDR2 SYDVKM. The CDR3 has 15 residues. V shed 6 bases, J shed 6 bases, and the junction held 10 bases outside the gene matches. CDR3 in DNA: TGTGCCAGCAGCCCCAGGGGAGGGGGCGATGAAAAACTGTTTTTT. Its translation is CASSPRGGGDEKLFF.